Given below is one T cell receptor beta chain in context. What it binds is unknown. These data come from a study of lymphopenia after photon versus proton radiotherapy. Study results and caveats: After lymphocyte nadir, photon-treated repertoires showed oligoclonal expansion, especially CD8+ Temra.

Here immunoSEQ multiplex PCR was the method, and the copy in TCRdb shows in-frame clones only, minus some. The sample comprises around 70,000 clones, just under 95% of which are singletons, and approximately 2.1% rests with the top ten. Sample: peripheral blood, taken from a patient treated with photon-based radiotherapy. The sequence came from a woman aged 40 to 50 with cholangiocarcinoma.

CDR3: CAWTGGTGYTF. The CDR3 bases are TGTGCCTGGACAGGGGGCACTGGCTACACCTTC. V usage is TRBV30 and J usage is TRBJ1-2; 8 nucleotides match TRBD1. Trimming took 4 bases from V and 7 from J; bases not matched to a gene: 2. Germline V gives CDR1 GTSNPN, CDR2 SVGIG (reference sequence). This CDR3 has 11 residues. The full variable domain, with the rest looked up from reference TRBV30 and TRBJ1-2, is SQTIHQWPATLVQPVGSPLSLECTVEGTSNPNLYWYRQAAGRGLQLLFYSVGIGQISSEVPQNLSASRPQDRQFILSSKKLLLSDSGFYLCAWTGGTGYTFGSGTRLTVV.